A single TCR beta chain is shown here with its context. The antigen remains undetermined. Germline V gene data show CDR1 as LNHDA and CDR2 as SQIVND (reference sequence). V lost 5 bases and J 0 bases, leaving 17 bases between the germline ends. This CDR3 has 18 residues. The data were obtained in a study of T cell responses to AZD1222 COVID-19 vaccine. Findings and caveats of the study: At baseline, seropositivity was found in only a handful of AZD1222 recipients.

The assay was immunoSEQ multiplex PCR, and TCRdb's table has in-frame clones only and misses some. Of more than 110,000 clones listed, around 85% are singletons. This receptor was identified in an adult in good health. The sample was peripheral blood, taken on day 0 of AZD1222 vaccination. The chain combines TRBV19 with TRBJ1-6; no reliable D call. The CDR3 loop is CASSVYTDWTSYNSPLHF. The CDR3 nucleotides read TGTGCCAGTAGTGTTTACACAGACTGGACCTCCTATAATTCACCCCTCCACTTT.